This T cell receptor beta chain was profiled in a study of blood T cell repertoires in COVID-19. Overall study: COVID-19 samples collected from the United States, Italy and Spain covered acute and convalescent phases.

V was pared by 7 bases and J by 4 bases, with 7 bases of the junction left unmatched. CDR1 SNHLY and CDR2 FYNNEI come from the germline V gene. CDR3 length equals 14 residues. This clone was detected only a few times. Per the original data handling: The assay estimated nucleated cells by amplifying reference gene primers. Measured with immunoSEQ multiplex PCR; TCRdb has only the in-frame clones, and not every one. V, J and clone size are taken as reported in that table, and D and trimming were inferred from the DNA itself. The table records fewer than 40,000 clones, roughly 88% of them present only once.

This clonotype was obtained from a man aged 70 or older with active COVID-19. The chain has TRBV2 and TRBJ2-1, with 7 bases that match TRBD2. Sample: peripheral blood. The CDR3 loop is CASTGDYGYNEQFF. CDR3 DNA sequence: TGTGCCAGCACTGGGGACTATGGTTACAATGAGCAGTTCTTC.